Only one count was recorded for the clone carrying this T cell receptor beta chain. As yet, its antigen is unknown. The data originate from a study of graft-versus-host responses after intestinal transplantation. Findings and caveats of the study: With peak circulating GvH clone levels came an association with early post-transplant HvG declines.

Repertoires were generated with immunoSEQ multiplex PCR, while TCRdb's copy carries only in-frame clones and drops some. The table includes approximately 90,000 clones, around 89% detected once. Trimming cost V 5 bases and J 4 bases, with 8 bases left between them. The V gene's germline CDR1 is SGHAT and CDR2 FQNNGV. The CDR3 extends over 13 amino acids. This chain links TRBV11-2 with TRBJ2-2, with D perhaps TRBD1 (5 bases). This sequence originates from a human donor who was the organ donor for an intestinal transplant. The sequencing used unstimulated CD4+ T cells sorted from spleen or lymph node cells, collected before transplant. CDR3 in amino acids: CASSERGTGELFF. The CDR3 nucleotides are TGTGCCAGCAGCGAAAGGGGCACCGGGGAGCTGTTTTTT.